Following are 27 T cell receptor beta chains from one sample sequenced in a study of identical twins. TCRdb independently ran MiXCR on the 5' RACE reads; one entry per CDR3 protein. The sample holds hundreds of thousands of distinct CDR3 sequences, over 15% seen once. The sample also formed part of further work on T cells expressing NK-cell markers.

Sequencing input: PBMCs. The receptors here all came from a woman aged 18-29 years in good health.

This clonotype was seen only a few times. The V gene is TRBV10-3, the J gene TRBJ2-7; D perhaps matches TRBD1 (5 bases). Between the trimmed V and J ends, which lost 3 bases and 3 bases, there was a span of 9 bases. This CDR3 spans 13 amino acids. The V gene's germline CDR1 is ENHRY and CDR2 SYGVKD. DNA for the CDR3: TGTGCCATCAGTGAAAGGGGCAGCTACGAGCAGTACTTC. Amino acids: CAISERGSYEQYF.

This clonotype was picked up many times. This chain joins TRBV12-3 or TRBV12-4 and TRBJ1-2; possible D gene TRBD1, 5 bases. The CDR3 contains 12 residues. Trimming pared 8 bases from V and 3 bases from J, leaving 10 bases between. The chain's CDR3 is CASEGEYYGYTF. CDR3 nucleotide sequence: TGTGCCAGCGAAGGGGAATACTATGGCTACACCTTC.

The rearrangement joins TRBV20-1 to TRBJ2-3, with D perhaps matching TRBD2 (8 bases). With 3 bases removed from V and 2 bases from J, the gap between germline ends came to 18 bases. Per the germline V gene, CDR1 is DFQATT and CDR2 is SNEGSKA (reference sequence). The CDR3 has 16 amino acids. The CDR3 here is CSASGTREGATDTQYF. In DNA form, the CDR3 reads TGCAGTGCTAGCGGGACTAGGGAGGGGGCCACAGATACGCAGTATTTT.

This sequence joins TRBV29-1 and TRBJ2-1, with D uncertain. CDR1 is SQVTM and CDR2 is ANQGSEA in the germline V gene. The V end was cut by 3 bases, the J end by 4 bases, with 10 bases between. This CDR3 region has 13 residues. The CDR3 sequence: CSVEYAAYNEQFF. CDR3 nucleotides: TGCAGCGTTGAGTATGCAGCGTACAATGAGCAGTTCTTC.

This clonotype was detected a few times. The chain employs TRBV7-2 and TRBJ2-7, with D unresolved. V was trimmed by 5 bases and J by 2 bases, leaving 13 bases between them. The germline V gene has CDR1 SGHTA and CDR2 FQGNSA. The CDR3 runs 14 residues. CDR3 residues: CASSVSRATYEQYF. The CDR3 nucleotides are TGTGCCAGCAGCGTCTCTAGGGCTACCTACGAGCAGTACTTC.

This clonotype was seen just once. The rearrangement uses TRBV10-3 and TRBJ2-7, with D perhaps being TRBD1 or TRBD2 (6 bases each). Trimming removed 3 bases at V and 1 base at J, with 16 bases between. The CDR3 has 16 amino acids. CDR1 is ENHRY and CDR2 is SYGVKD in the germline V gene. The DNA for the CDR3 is TGTGCCATCAGTGACACGATCGGGGGCTTTTCCTACGAGCAGTACTTC. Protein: CAISDTIGGFSYEQYF.

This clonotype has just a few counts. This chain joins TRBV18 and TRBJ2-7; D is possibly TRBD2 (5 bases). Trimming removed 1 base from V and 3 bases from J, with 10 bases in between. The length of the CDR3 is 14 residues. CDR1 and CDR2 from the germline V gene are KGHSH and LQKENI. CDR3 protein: CASSPLAQNYEQYF. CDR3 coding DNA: TGTGCCAGCTCACCACTAGCGCAGAACTACGAGCAGTACTTC.

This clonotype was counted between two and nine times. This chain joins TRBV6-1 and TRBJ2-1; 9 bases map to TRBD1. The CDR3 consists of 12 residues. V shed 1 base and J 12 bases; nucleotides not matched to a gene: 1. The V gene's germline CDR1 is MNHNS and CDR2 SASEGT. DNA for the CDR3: TGTGCCAGCAGTGAAGGGGACAGGGTGCAGTTCTTC. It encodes CASSEGDRVQFF.

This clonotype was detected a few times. The CDR3 reads CASSQLNGLRGTEAFF. The CDR3 DNA sequence: TGCGCCAGCAGCCAGCTAAACGGGCTCCGAGGAACTGAAGCTTTCTTT. The chain joins TRBV4-3 to TRBJ1-1, with D unclear. Germline loops: CDR1 LGHNA, CDR2 YSLEER. CDR3 size: 16 residues. The V end was cut by 3 bases, the J end by 5 bases, with 19 bases between.

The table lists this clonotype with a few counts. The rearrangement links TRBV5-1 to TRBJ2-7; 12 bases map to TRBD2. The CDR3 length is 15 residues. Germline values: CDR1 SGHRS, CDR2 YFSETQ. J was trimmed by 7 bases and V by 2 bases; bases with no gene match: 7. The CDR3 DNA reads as TGCGCCAGCAGCTTTTTGACTAGCGGGAGCGGTGAGCAGTACTTC. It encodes CASSFLTSGSGEQYF.

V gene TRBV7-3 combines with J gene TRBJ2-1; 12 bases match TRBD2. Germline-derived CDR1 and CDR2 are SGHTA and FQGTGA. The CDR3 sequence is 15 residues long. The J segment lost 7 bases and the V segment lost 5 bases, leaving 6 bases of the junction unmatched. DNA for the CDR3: TGTGCCAGCAGCCCCTCTAGCGGGGGGGCAAATGAGCAGTTCTTC. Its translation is CASSPSSGGANEQFF.

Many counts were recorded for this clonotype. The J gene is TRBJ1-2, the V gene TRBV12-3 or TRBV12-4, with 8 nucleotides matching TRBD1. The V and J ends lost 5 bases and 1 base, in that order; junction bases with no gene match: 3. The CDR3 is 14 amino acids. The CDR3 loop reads CASSPGGVNYGYTF. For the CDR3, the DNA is TGTGCCAGCAGTCCAGGGGGCGTTAACTATGGCTACACCTTC.

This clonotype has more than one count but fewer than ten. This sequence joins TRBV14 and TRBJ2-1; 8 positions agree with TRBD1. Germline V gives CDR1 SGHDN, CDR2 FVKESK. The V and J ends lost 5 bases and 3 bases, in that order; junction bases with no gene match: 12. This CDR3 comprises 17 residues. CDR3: CASSILVSGGVYNEQFF. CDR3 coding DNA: TGTGCCAGCAGCATCCTAGTATCAGGGGGCGTCTACAATGAGCAGTTCTTC. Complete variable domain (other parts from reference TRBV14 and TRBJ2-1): EAGVTQFPSHSVIEKGQTVTLRCDPISGHDNLYWYRRVMGKEIKFLLHFVKESKQDESGMPNNRFLAERTGGTYSTLKVQPAELEDSGVYFCASSILVSGGVYNEQFFGPGTRLTVL.

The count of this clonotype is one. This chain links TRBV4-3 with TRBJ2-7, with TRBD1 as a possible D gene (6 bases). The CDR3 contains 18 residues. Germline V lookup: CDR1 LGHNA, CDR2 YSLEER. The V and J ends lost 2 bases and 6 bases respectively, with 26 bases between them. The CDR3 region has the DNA TGCGCCAGCAGCCAACTCAGGGGTCTCGGATCGAGGGTCTTCGAGCAGTACTTC. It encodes CASSQLRGLGSRVFEQYF.

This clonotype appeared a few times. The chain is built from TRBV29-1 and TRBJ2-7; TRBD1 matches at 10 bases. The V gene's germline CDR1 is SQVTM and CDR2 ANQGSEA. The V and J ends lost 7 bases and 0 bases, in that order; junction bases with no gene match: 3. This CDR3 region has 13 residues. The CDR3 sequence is CSGTGGDSYEQYF. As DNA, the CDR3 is TGCAGCGGGACAGGGGGAGACTCCTACGAGCAGTACTTC.

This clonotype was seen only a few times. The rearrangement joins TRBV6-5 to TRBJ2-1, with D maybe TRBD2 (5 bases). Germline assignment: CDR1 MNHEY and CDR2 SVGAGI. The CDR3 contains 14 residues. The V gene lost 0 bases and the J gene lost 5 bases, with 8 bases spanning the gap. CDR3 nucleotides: TGTGCCAGCAGTTACTCCCGGGATCACAATGAGCAGTTCTTC. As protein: CASSYSRDHNEQFF.

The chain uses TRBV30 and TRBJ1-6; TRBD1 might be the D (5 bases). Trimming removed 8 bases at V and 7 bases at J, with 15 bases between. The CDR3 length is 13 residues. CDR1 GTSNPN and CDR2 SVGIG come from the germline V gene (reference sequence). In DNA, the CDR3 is TGTGCCCACAACTGGGGGAGAAATTCACCCCTCCACTTT. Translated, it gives CAHNWGRNSPLHF.

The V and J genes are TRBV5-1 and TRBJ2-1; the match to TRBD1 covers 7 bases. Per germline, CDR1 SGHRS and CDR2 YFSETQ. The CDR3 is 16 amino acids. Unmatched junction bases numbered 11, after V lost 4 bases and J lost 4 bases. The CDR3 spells CASSSLTGQLYNEQFF. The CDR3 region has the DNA TGCGCCAGCAGCAGCTTAACGGGACAGCTATACAATGAGCAGTTCTTC. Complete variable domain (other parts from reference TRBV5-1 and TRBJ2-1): KAGVTQTPRYLIKTRGQQVTLSCSPISGHRSVSWYQQTPGQGLQFLFEYFSETQRNKGNFPGRFSGRQFSNSRSEMNVSTLELGDSALYLCASSSLTGQLYNEQFFGPGTRLTVL.

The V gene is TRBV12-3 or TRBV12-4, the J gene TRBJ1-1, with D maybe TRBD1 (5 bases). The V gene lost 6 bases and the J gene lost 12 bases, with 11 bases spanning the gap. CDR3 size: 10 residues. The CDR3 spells CASRQVGTFF. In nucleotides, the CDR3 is TGTGCCAGCAGACAGGTTGGGACTTTCTTT.

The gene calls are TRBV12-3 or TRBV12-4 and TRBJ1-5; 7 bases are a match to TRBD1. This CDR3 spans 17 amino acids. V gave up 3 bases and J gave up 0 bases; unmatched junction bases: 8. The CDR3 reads CASSLGDRIYSNQPQHF. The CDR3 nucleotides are TGTGCCAGCAGTTTGGGGGACAGAATCTATAGCAATCAGCCCCAGCATTTT.

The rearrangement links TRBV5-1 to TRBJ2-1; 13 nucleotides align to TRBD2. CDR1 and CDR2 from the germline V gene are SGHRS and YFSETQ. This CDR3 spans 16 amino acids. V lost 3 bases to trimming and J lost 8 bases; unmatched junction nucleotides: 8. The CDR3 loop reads CASSSLAGGPGDEQFF. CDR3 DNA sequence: TGCGCCAGCAGCTCACTAGCGGGAGGGCCTGGGGATGAGCAGTTCTTC.

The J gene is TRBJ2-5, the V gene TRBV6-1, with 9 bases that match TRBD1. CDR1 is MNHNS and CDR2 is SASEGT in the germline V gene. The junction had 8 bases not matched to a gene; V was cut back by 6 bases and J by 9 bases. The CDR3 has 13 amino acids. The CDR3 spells CASRTGDRAPQYF. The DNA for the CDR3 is TGTGCCAGCAGAACCGGGGACAGGGCACCCCAGTACTTC.

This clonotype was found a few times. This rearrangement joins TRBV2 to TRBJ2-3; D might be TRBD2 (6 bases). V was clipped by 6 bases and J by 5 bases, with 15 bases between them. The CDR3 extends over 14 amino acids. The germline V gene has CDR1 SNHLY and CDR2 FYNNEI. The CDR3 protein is CASSGRERKDTQYF. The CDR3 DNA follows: TGTGCCAGCAGCGGCCGGGAGAGGAAAGATACGCAGTATTTT.

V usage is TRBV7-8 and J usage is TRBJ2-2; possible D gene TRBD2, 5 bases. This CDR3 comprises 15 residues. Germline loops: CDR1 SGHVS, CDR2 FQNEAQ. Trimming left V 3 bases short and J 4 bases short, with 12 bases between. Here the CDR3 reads CASSFTPGSTGELFF. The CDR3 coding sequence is TGTGCCAGCAGCTTCACCCCGGGGTCCACCGGGGAGCTGTTTTTT.

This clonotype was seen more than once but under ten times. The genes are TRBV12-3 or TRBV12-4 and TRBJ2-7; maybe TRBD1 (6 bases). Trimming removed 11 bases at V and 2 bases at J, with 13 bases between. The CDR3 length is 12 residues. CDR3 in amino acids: CACNRDTYEQYF. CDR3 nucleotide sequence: TGTGCCTGTAACCGGGACACCTACGAGCAGTACTTC.

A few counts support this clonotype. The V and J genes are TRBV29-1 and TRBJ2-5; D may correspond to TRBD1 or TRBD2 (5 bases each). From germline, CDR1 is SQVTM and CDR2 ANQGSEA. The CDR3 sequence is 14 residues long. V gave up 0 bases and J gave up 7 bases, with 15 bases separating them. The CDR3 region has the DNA TGCAGCGTTGAAGATCTGTGGGCTGGGGGGACCCAGTACTTC. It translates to CSVEDLWAGGTQYF.

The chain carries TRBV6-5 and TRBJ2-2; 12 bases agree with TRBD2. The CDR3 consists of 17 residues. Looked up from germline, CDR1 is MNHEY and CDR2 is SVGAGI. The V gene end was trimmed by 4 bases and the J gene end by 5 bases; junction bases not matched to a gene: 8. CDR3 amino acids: CASSLASGRAWTGELFF. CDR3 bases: TGTGCCAGCAGTTTAGCTAGCGGGAGGGCCTGGACCGGGGAGCTGTTTTTT.